This T cell receptor beta chain emerged from a study of T cell changes during pregnancy in multiple sclerosis. Generated by immunoSEQ multiplex PCR, the TCRdb table keeps only in-frame clones and is missing some. This sample has 40,000 to 60,000 clones, with approximately 92% found just once. This CDR3 region has 14 residues. Germline V gives CDR1 GTSNPN, CDR2 SVGIG (reference sequence). V was pared by 2 bases and J by 6 bases, with 11 bases between. Specimen: CD4+ T cells from peripheral blood mononuclear cells, collected after pregnancy. The receptor was isolated from a female donor with multiple sclerosis, enrolled in a pregnancy study. V is TRBV30 and J is TRBJ1-6, with no clear D. The DNA of the CDR3 is TGTGCCTGGAGTAAGACAAGTGTTAATTCACCCCTCCACTTT. Its translation is CAWSKTSVNSPLHF.